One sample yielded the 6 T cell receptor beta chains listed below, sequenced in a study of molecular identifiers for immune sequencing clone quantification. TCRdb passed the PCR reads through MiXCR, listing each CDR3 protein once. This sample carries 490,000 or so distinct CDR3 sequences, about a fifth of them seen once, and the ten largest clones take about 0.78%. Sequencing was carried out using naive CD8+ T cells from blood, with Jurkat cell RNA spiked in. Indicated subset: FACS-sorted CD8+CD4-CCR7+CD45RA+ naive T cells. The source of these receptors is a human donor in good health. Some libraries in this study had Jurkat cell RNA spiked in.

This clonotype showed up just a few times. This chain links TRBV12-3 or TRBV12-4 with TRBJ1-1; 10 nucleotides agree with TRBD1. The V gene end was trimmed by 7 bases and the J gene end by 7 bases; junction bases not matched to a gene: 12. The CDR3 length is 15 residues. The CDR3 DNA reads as TGTGCCAGCAACCACAACCCGACAGGGGGCCATGAAGCTTTCTTT. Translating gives CASNHNPTGGHEAFF.

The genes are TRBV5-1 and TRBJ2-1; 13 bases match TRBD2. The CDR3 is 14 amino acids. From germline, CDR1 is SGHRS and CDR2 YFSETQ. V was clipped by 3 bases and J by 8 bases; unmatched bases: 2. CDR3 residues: CASSSGLAGDEQFF. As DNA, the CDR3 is TGCGCCAGCAGCTCTGGACTAGCGGGAGATGAGCAGTTCTTC.

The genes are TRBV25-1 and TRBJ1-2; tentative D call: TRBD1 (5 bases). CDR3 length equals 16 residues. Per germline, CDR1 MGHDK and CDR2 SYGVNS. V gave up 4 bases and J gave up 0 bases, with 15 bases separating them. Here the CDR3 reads CASSGTRWGTNYGYTF. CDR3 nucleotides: TGTGCCAGCAGTGGAACCCGATGGGGGACTAACTATGGCTACACCTTC.

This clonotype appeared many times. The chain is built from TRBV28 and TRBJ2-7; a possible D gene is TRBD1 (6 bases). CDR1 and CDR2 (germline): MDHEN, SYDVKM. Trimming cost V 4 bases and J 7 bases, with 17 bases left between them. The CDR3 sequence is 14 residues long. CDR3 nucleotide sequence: TGTGCCAGCAGTTGGCGGACAGACCCTTGGGAGCAGTACTTC. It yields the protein CASSWRTDPWEQYF.

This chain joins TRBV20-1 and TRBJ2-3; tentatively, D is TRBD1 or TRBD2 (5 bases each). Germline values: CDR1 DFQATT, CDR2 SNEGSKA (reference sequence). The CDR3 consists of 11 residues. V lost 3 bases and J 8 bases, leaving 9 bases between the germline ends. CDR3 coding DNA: TGCAGTGCTAGCGGGGCACCTACGCAGTATTTT. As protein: CSASGAPTQYF.

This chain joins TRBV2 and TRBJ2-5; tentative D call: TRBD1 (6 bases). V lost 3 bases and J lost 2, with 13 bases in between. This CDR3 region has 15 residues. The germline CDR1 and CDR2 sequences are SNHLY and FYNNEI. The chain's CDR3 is CASSDRGWSQETQYF. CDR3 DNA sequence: TGTGCCAGCAGTGACAGGGGTTGGAGTCAAGAGACCCAGTACTTC.